A single sample gave rise to the 27 T cell receptor beta chains below, sequenced in a study of T cell responses to AZD1222 COVID-19 vaccine. The table came from immunoSEQ multiplex PCR; TCRdb's copy has only in-frame clones and leaves some out. The data contain 95,000 to 110,000 clones, approximately 92% of them singletons. The source material was peripheral blood, sampled 28 days after the second AZD1222 dose. The receptors shown here come from an adult who received the AZD1222 COVID-19 vaccine.

V is TRBV5-1 and J is TRBJ2-7; D is unresolved. Trimming removed 4 bases at V and 7 bases at J, with 9 bases between. Germline V lookup: CDR1 SGHRS, CDR2 YFSETQ. This CDR3 region has 11 residues. The CDR3 protein is CASSTAREQYF. The DNA of the CDR3 is TGCGCCAGCAGCACAGCAAGGGAGCAGTACTTC.

The chain uses TRBV10-3 and TRBJ2-2, with TRBD1 matching over 8 bases. J gave up 1 base and V 2 bases, and 0 bases lay outside the gene matches. Germline CDR1 is ENHRY and CDR2 is SYGVKD. The CDR3 is 15 residues long. The CDR3 sequence: CAISEGTGNTGELFF. The CDR3 nucleotides are TGTGCCATCAGTGAGGGGACAGGGAACACCGGGGAGCTGTTTTTT.

V is TRBV30 and J is TRBJ2-6; 8 nucleotides align to TRBD1. The CDR3 covers 19 residues. CDR1 is GTSNPN and CDR2 is SVGIG in the germline V gene (reference sequence). The J segment lost 3 bases and the V segment lost 0 bases, leaving 13 bases of the junction unmatched. CDR3 nucleotide sequence: TGTGCCTGGAGTGTACGGCTCGGGCAGGGGGCGCGTGGGGCCAACGTCCTGACTTTC. As protein: CAWSVRLGQGARGANVLTF.

The chain has TRBV19 and TRBJ2-2; 9 bases are shared with TRBD1. V dropped 5 bases and J dropped 2; count of bases not matched to a gene: 6. CDR3 length: 16 residues. The germline V gene encodes CDR1 LNHDA and CDR2 SQIVND (reference sequence). CDR3: CASSPYRGQNTGELFF. The CDR3 DNA reads as TGTGCCAGTAGTCCGTACAGGGGGCAAAACACCGGGGAGCTGTTTTTT.

The chain uses TRBV2 and TRBJ1-1; D is ambiguous. V was clipped by 2 bases and J by 2 bases, with 9 bases between them. The germline gives CDR1 SNHLY, CDR2 FYNNEI. The CDR3 has 14 amino acids. CDR3 DNA: TGTGCCAGCAGTGAACGGGCAGATAACACTGAAGCTTTCTTT. Its translation: CASSERADNTEAFF.

J is TRBJ1-1 and V is TRBV14, with D maybe TRBD1 (5 bases). V was clipped by 4 bases and J by 9 bases, with 15 bases between them. The CDR3 totals 13 residues. From germline, CDR1 is SGHDN and CDR2 FVKESK. CDR3 in DNA: TGTGCCAGCAGCCGGGACTTCAATTTTAAAGCTTTCTTT. The encoded protein is CASSRDFNFKAFF.

V is TRBV7-2 and J is TRBJ2-7, with TRBD2 matching 7 bases. V gave up 5 bases and J gave up 0 bases; unmatched junction bases: 7. The germline gives CDR1 SGHTA, CDR2 FQGNSA. The CDR3 has 15 amino acids. The CDR3, as DNA: TGTGCCAGCAGCACGAGAGCGGGGAACTCCTACGAGCAGTACTTC. Encoded protein: CASSTRAGNSYEQYF.

This chain joins TRBV10-3 and TRBJ2-7; TRBD2 matches 9 bases. Germline-derived CDR1 and CDR2 are ENHRY and SYGVKD. The CDR3 is 14 amino acids. The J segment lost 2 bases and the V segment lost 8 bases, leaving 7 bases of the junction unmatched. CDR3 sequence (DNA): TGTGCCATCTCCCGACTAGCGGTCCCCTACGAGCAGTACTTC. This codes for CAISRLAVPYEQYF.

The chain has TRBV30 and TRBJ2-7, with D maybe TRBD2 (6 bases). The V and J ends lost 2 bases and 5 bases respectively, with 13 bases between them. Germline CDR1 is GTSNPN and CDR2 is SVGIG (reference sequence). The CDR3 is 13 amino acids. CDR3 amino acids: CAWSRRGRNEQYF. CDR3 bases: TGTGCCTGGAGTAGGCGGGGACGGAACGAGCAGTACTTC. The whole variable domain, filled in from reference TRBV30 and TRBJ2-7, reads SQTIHQWPATLVQPVGSPLSLECTVEGTSNPNLYWYRQAAGRGLQLLFYSVGIGQISSEVPQNLSASRPQDRQFILSSKKLLLSDSGFYLCAWSRRGRNEQYFGPGTRLTVT.

V gene TRBV19 combines with J gene TRBJ1-4, with D perhaps TRBD1 (6 bases). V was clipped by 8 bases and J by 4 bases, with 20 bases between them. This CDR3 has 16 residues. Germline V lookup: CDR1 LNHDA, CDR2 SQIVND (reference sequence). The chain's CDR3 is CASRPLRTGYNEKLFF. The CDR3, as DNA: TGTGCCAGTCGCCCGCTGAGAACAGGGTATAATGAAAAACTGTTTTTT. Full variable domain (missing parts from reference TRBV19 and TRBJ1-4): DGGITQSPKYLFRKEGQNVTLSCEQNLNHDAMYWYRQDPGQGLRLIYYSQIVNDFQKGDIAEGYSVSREKKESFPLTVTSAQKNPTAFYLCASRPLRTGYNEKLFFGSGTQLSVL.

This clone was found once. The CDR3: CASSLDRHYEQYF. CDR3 in DNA: TGTGCCAGCAGCTTGGACAGACACTACGAGCAGTACTTC. The rearrangement joins TRBV7-9 to TRBJ2-7, with TRBD1 as a possible D gene (6 bases). V shed 3 bases and J shed 3 bases, with 9 bases lying between them. Germline V lookup: CDR1 SEHNR, CDR2 FQNEAQ (reference sequence). The CDR3 covers 13 residues.

V is TRBV5-1 and J is TRBJ2-7, with 8 bases aligning to TRBD1. V trimming: 4 bases; J trimming: 4 bases; junction bases outside the gene matches: 7. The CDR3 contains 14 residues. CDR1 is SGHRS and CDR2 is YFSETQ in the germline V gene. CDR3 sequence reads: CASSDRQGRYEQYF. Here the CDR3 DNA reads TGCGCCAGCAGCGACCGACAGGGGAGGTACGAGCAGTACTTC.

The V call is TRBV5-6, the J call TRBJ2-1; D remains unclear. The V end was cut by 0 bases, the J end by 0 bases, with 10 bases between. Germline V gene data show CDR1 as SGHDT and CDR2 as YYEEEE. This CDR3 contains 16 residues. Written as DNA, the CDR3 is TGTGCCAGCAGCTTGGAGGGTAACCCCTCCTACAATGAGCAGTTCTTC. It yields the protein CASSLEGNPSYNEQFF.

In this sample, this clone turned up once. J is TRBJ2-7 and V is TRBV15, with 7 bases aligning to TRBD1. With 0 bases clipped from V and 5 bases from J, the junction kept 4 bases outside the gene matches. There are 14 residues in the CDR3. Germline CDR1 LNHNV, CDR2 YYDKDF (reference sequence). DNA of the CDR3: TGTGCCACCAGCAGAGAAGGGACAGAGGACGAGCAGTACTTC. Translation: CATSREGTEDEQYF.

CDR3 protein: CASSNPTGAVSPLHF. For the CDR3, the DNA is TGTGCCAGCAGCAATCCCACAGGGGCAGTTTCACCCCTCCACTTT. This chain uses TRBV28 with TRBJ1-6; 7 nucleotides match TRBD1. V trimming: 6 bases; J trimming: 9 bases; junction bases outside the gene matches: 11. The CDR3 runs to 15 residues. Per germline, CDR1 MDHEN and CDR2 SYDVKM.

The chain has TRBV5-6 and TRBJ2-7; TRBD1 aligns across 11 bases. V was pared by 4 bases and J by 6 bases, with 6 bases of the junction left unmatched. This CDR3 has 14 amino acids. The germline CDR1 and CDR2 sequences are SGHDT and YYEEEE. CDR3 residues: CASSTGQGAIEQYF. CDR3 DNA: TGTGCCAGCAGCACTGGACAGGGGGCGATCGAGCAGTACTTC.

The CDR3 sequence: CASSLISGGSYNEQFF. The CDR3 region has the DNA TGTGCCAGCAGTTTAATTAGCGGGGGTTCCTACAATGAGCAGTTCTTC. The V gene is TRBV28, the J gene TRBJ2-1, with 9 nucleotides matching TRBD2. The CDR3 has 16 residues. Per germline, CDR1 MDHEN and CDR2 SYDVKM. The trim removed 2 bases at V and 1 base at J, leaving 3 bases unmatched.

The rearrangement uses TRBV5-6 and TRBJ1-5; D unresolved. The CDR3 runs to 15 residues. V was pared by 3 bases and J by 0 bases, with 10 bases between. From germline, CDR1 is SGHDT and CDR2 YYEEEE. CDR3 nucleotides: TGTGCCAGCAGCTGGGGTGGGGTTAGCAATCAGCCCCAGCATTTT. It yields the protein CASSWGGVSNQPQHF. Supplemented by reference TRBV5-6 and TRBJ1-5, the full variable domain reads DAGVTQSPTHLIKTRGQQVTLRCSPKSGHDTVSWYQQALGQGPQFIFQYYEEEERQRGNFPDRFSGHQFPNYSSELNVNALLLGDSALYLCASSWGGVSNQPQHFGDGTRLSIL.

This chain joins TRBV3-1 (or the pseudogene TRBV3-2) and TRBJ2-7; the match to TRBD2 covers 8 bases. From germline, CDR1 is LGHDT and CDR2 YNNKEL (reference sequence). The CDR3 extends over 16 amino acids. The trim removed 1 base at V and 0 bases at J, leaving 5 bases unmatched. The CDR3 DNA sequence: TGTGCCAGCAGCCAAGGAGTAGCGGGGAGCTCCTACGAGCAGTACTTC. Translated, it gives CASSQGVAGSSYEQYF.

The rearrangement uses TRBV5-5 and TRBJ1-1; tentatively, D is TRBD1 (6 bases). CDR1 is SGHKS and CDR2 is YYEKEE in the germline V gene (reference sequence). The CDR3 loop spans 14 amino acids. Trimming shortened V by 2 bases and J by 1 base, and 9 bases separated the two germline ends. CDR3 region: CASSFWGANTEAFF. The CDR3 nucleotides are TGTGCCAGCAGCTTTTGGGGGGCGAACACTGAAGCTTTCTTT.

This clone was seen just once. The CDR3 nucleotides read TGTGCCAGCAGCTTTGGGCTGAACACCGGGGAGCTGTTTTTT. Its translation is CASSFGLNTGELFF. The rearrangement links TRBV11-1 to TRBJ2-2; no clear D gene. Trimming pared 3 bases from V and 1 base from J, leaving 6 bases between. The V gene's germline CDR1 is SGHAT and CDR2 FQDESV (reference sequence). The CDR3 has 14 amino acids. The full variable domain, with the rest looked up from reference TRBV11-1 and TRBJ2-2, is EAEVAQSPRYKITEKSQAVAFWCDPISGHATLYWYRQILGQGPELLVQFQDESVVDDSQLPKDRFSAERLKGVDSTLKIQPAELGDSAMYLCASSFGLNTGELFFGEGSRLTVL.

V is TRBV6-2 or TRBV6-3 and J is TRBJ2-3; TRBD1 agrees at 8 bases. V lost 5 bases and J lost 7; bases outside the gene matches: 17. CDR3 length: 17 residues. Germline loops: CDR1 MNHEY, CDR2 SVGEGT. The CDR3 here is CASSHGPRQGRGNTQYF. The CDR3 DNA is TGTGCCAGCAGTCACGGGCCCCGACAGGGGCGCGGGAATACGCAGTATTTT.

This chain connects TRBV30 to TRBJ1-1; 7 nucleotides match TRBD1. After removal of 0 bases from V and 6 bases from J, the junction contained 4 bases not matched to a gene. Germline CDR1 GTSNPN, CDR2 SVGIG (reference sequence). The CDR3 consists of 13 residues. The CDR3 bases are TGTGCCTGGAGTGTTAAGGGGGCCCCTGAAGCTTTCTTT. It yields the protein CAWSVKGAPEAFF.

The chain has TRBV3-1 (or the pseudogene TRBV3-2) and TRBJ1-1; no clear D. The germline V and J ends were trimmed by 0 bases and 8 bases, with 13 bases remaining between them. The germline V gene encodes CDR1 LGHDT and CDR2 YNNKEL (reference sequence). The CDR3 is 14 amino acids. CDR3 sequence: CASSQDWTHIEAFF. CDR3 sequence (DNA): TGTGCCAGCAGCCAAGATTGGACTCATATCGAAGCTTTCTTT.

This chain uses TRBV19 with TRBJ1-5; perhaps TRBD1 as D (6 bases). Germline CDR1 is LNHDA and CDR2 is SQIVND (reference sequence). V was clipped by 3 bases and J by 0 bases, with 21 bases between them. There are 19 residues in the CDR3. CDR3 sequence reads: CASSIYRDQGAYSNQPQHF. DNA for the CDR3: TGTGCCAGTAGTATCTACAGGGACCAGGGTGCTTATAGCAATCAGCCCCAGCATTTT.

This chain connects TRBV19 to TRBJ2-7; TRBD2 agrees at 8 bases. Trimming removed 11 bases from V and 4 bases from J; junction bases left unmatched: 10. In germline, CDR1 is LNHDA, CDR2 SQIVND (reference sequence). CDR3 length: 13 amino acids. The CDR3, as DNA: TGTGCCGGTGAGCGGGAGAGGCGGTACGAGCAGTACTTC. Amino acid sequence: CAGERERRYEQYF.

The chain recombines TRBV10-3 with TRBJ2-7, with unresolved D. V was pared by 6 bases and J by 6 bases, with 12 bases between. The V gene's germline CDR1 is ENHRY and CDR2 SYGVKD. The CDR3 has 12 residues. The DNA for the CDR3 is TGTGCCATCAGCGAAACTCGGCTCGAGCAGTACTTC. Encoded protein: CAISETRLEQYF.